These T cell receptor beta chains were read from a single sample in a study of beta chain features in type 1 diabetes. Assay used: immunoSEQ multiplex PCR; TCRdb lists only in-frame clones, some missing. The data contain under 250,000 clones, 11% of them singletons. Material: central memory CD4+ T cells from blood. These receptors came from a young man in good health. Both conserved end residues are trimmed from each CDR3.

v_call	j_call	cdr3_aa
TRBV27	TRBJ2-7	ASRRDNSYEQY
TRBV6-1	TRBJ2-7	ASSVAAFYEQY
TRBV7-9	TRBJ2-3	ASSQRTSGRDTQY
TRBV7-8	TRBJ2-3	ASSFRTRFTDTQY
TRBV29-1	TRBJ2-7	SAGLAGGLDEQY
TRBV4-1	TRBJ2-7	ASSQETGREQY
TRBV10-3	TRBJ2-5	AISARGKTQY
TRBV9	TRBJ2-2	ASSVERGGRTGELF
TRBV15	TRBJ2-1	ATSRDWGAQPPYNEQF
TRBV23-1	TRBJ2-1	ASSHMGPSRDEQF
TRBV9	TRBJ1-5	ASSLDPGGQPQH
TRBV7-2	TRBJ2-7	ASSLQQSYEQY
TRBV9	TRBJ2-3	ASNPTGFWADTQY
TRBV7-9	TRBJ2-7	ASAFSGTYSYEQY
TRBV2	TRBJ2-1	ATSAGQGKGEQF
TRBV30	TRBJ2-7	AWSPKGGYEQY